Listed below are T cell receptor beta chains from one sample, sequenced in a study of T cells in Graves' hyperthyroidism and ophthalmopathy. TCRdb re-called the multiplex PCR reads with MiXCR, one entry per CDR3 protein. The sample holds some 500,000 distinct CDR3 sequences, roughly a quarter seen once. Sequencing input: blood. The receptors stem from a woman aged 25-40 years with Graves' ophthalmopathy. CDR3s include the opening cysteine and the closing phenylalanine or tryptophan. The D gene is left open where the match is weak. Expanded clones get a size class; other rows say once, few or many, or leave the size out.

v_gene	j_gene	abundance	d_gene	CDR3nt	CDR3aa
TRBV3-1	TRBJ2-5	many	NA	TGTGCCAGCGGTACCGGGGGCCCTCTACAAGAGACCCAGTACTTC	CASGTGGPLQETQYF
TRBV6-5	TRBJ2-7	many	NA	TGTGCCAGCAGGGCGCCATCTTACGAGCAGTACTTC	CASRAPSYEQYF
TRBV12-5	TRBJ1-1	NA	NA	TGTGCTAGCAAACAGGGAGCTGAAGCTTTCTTT	CASKQGAEAFF
TRBV30	TRBJ1-2	many	NA	TGTGCCTGGAGTGTAATAGGCCCGCTTGGCTACACCTTC	CAWSVIGPLGYTF
TRBV5-1	TRBJ2-7	NA	TRBD2	TGCGCCAGCTCCGGGGGGGGACATTTTGGCGAGCAGTACTTC	CASSGGGHFGEQYF
TRBV6-2/TRBV6-3	TRBJ1-2	many	NA	TGTGCCAGCAGTTACGCGAACCCGAGGGGCTACACCTTC	CASSYANPRGYTF
TRBV5-1	TRBJ2-7	NA	NA	TGCGCCAGCAGCTTGGGAGTAGTGGGAGGACAGTTGTACGAGCAGTACTTC	CASSLGVVGGQLYEQYF
TRBV12-3/TRBV12-4	TRBJ1-1	many	NA	TGTGCCAGCAGTTTAGACGGATTTGAAGCTTTCTTT	CASSLDGFEAFF
TRBV7-9	TRBJ2-2	few	NA	TGTGCCAGCTCATCCGGGGGGCCGAACACCGGGGAGCTGTTTTTT	CASSSGGPNTGELFF
TRBV4-1	TRBJ2-7	NA	NA	TGCGCCAGCAGCCAAGCAACGGGACTCCAATACGAGCAGTACTTC	CASSQATGLQYEQYF
TRBV19	TRBJ1-5	few	NA	TGTGCCAGTAGTATACGGGAGGGCAATCAGCCCCAGCATTTT	CASSIREGNQPQHF
TRBV28	TRBJ2-7	NA	NA	TGTGCCAGCAGTTTGCGAGGGGGAATCTACGAGCAGTACTTC	CASSLRGGIYEQYF
TRBV5-1	TRBJ2-7	many	NA	TGCGCCAGCAGCCTAACGGACAGAGCTCCCTACGAGCAGTACTTC	CASSLTDRAPYEQYF
TRBV28	TRBJ1-3	many	TRBD1	TGTGCCAGCACACCCCCCGACAGGGTGGCAAACACCATATATTTT	CASTPPDRVANTIYF
TRBV19	TRBJ1-5	many	TRBD1	TGTGCCAGTAGTGCCTCGAGGGGGCTTAGCAATCAGCCCCAGCATTTT	CASSASRGLSNQPQHF
TRBV11-2	TRBJ1-6	many	NA	TGTGCCAGCAGCCCCGGGGTAGGGTGGCATAATTCACCCCTCCACTTT	CASSPGVGWHNSPLHF
TRBV29-1	TRBJ1-2	many	TRBD1	TGCAGCGTGACAGGGGGCGACTATGGCTACACCTTC	CSVTGGDYGYTF
TRBV28	TRBJ2-7	few	TRBD1	TGTGCCAGCAGTAACACAGGGGCTACCTCCTACGAGCAGTACTTC	CASSNTGATSYEQYF
TRBV2	TRBJ2-5	NA	TRBD2	TGTGCCAGCAGCACTAGGACTAGCGGGGGGGCTACGTTTTACTTC	CASSTRTSGGATFYF
TRBV28	TRBJ1-2	many	TRBD1	TGTGCCAGCAGTCTCGGACAGGTCTTAGCTAACTATGGCTACACCTTC	CASSLGQVLANYGYTF
TRBV4-3	TRBJ2-7	many	NA	TGCGCCAGCAGCCGACGATGGGGGGACGAGCAGTACTTC	CASSRRWGDEQYF
TRBV20-1	TRBJ2-5	many	NA	TGCAGTGCTCCCCCCAAGGAGACCCAGTACTTC	CSAPPKETQYF
TRBV11-1	TRBJ2-5	many	NA	TGTGCCAGCAGCCTAGAGGGACGGCCCCAAGGGACCCAGTACTTC	CASSLEGRPQGTQYF
TRBV7-6	TRBJ2-3	NA	NA	TGTGCCAGCAGCTTGTATCGGGAGACCCCAGATACGCAGTATTTT	CASSLYRETPDTQYF
TRBV6-1	TRBJ1-2	few	NA	TGTGCCAGCAGTGGGGGGCCTTGGGCAATAGGCTACACCTTC	CASSGGPWAIGYTF
TRBV12-3/TRBV12-4	TRBJ2-7	few	TRBD2	TGTGCCAGCAGTCCTCGGACTAGCGGGGCCCCCTACGAGCAGTACTTC	CASSPRTSGAPYEQYF
TRBV6-5	TRBJ1-2	many	NA	TGTGCGACCGTCCAGGGTTCGGGCTATGGCTACACCTTC	CATVQGSGYGYTF
TRBV11-2	TRBJ1-3	few	NA	TGTGCCAGCAGCCTCATGGGACACTTCTCTGGAAACACCATATATTTT	CASSLMGHFSGNTIYF
TRBV7-8	TRBJ1-1	few	TRBD1	TGTGCCAGCAGCTACACAGGGGGAAACACTGAAGCTTTCTTT	CASSYTGGNTEAFF
TRBV28	TRBJ1-5	many	NA	TGTGCCAGCAGATCGTGGGAGGTGGGTCAGCCCCAGCATTTT	CASRSWEVGQPQHF
TRBV5-1	TRBJ2-7	NA	NA	TGCGCCAGCAGCTTCCAGGGCCTCCTCTCCTACGAGCAGTACTTC	CASSFQGLLSYEQYF
TRBV4-1	TRBJ2-7	NA	NA	TGCGCCAGCAGCCGAGACAGAGAGCAGTACTTC	CASSRDREQYF
TRBV5-1	TRBJ1-2	many	NA	TGCGCCAGCAGCGCTGACCGCACTTCTAACTATGGCTACACCTTC	CASSADRTSNYGYTF
TRBV5-1	TRBJ2-7	few	NA	TGCGCCAGCAGCCAGGGACACTACGAGCAGTACTTC	CASSQGHYEQYF
TRBV4-3	TRBJ2-3	few	NA	TGCGCCAGCAGCCAAGATGAGCTCCCCACAGATACGCAGTATTTT	CASSQDELPTDTQYF
TRBV6-1	TRBJ1-2	few	NA	TGTGCCAGGCACGGGCAGGGCGGCTATGGCTACACCTTC	CARHGQGGYGYTF
TRBV4-1	TRBJ2-5	many	NA	TGCGCCAGCAGCCCGGGTCAGTTTAAAGAGACCCAGTACTTC	CASSPGQFKETQYF
TRBV11-2	TRBJ1-2	many	NA	TGTGCCAGCAGCTTAGATTCCCGACAGAACTATGGCTACACCTTC	CASSLDSRQNYGYTF
TRBV28	TRBJ1-2	many	TRBD1	TGTGCCAGCATCTCCACGGACAGGGCGTTCGGCTACACCTTC	CASISTDRAFGYTF
TRBV18	TRBJ2-7	NA	NA	TGTGCCAGCTCACCAGAGGGAACGGGGCCTTTCTACGAGCAGTACTTC	CASSPEGTGPFYEQYF
TRBV6-4	TRBJ1-1	many	NA	TGTGCCAGCAGAAAAGGCGACAGGTTGTGGATGAACACTGAAGCTTTCTTT	CASRKGDRLWMNTEAFF
TRBV28	TRBJ1-5	few	NA	TGTGCCAGCAGTTTATCCACAATGACGGGGAGGAGGCAGCCCCAGCATTTT	CASSLSTMTGRRQPQHF
TRBV6-5	TRBJ2-5	many	TRBD1	TGTGCCAGCAGTTACTCTAGGGGACAGGGGAATTCAGAGACCCAGTACTTC	CASSYSRGQGNSETQYF
TRBV6-2/TRBV6-3	TRBJ1-5	many	TRBD1	TGTGCCATCGGCCCCACAGGGGTTGGCAATCAGCCCCAGCATTTT	CAIGPTGVGNQPQHF
TRBV7-2	TRBJ1-2	many	TRBD1	TGTGCCAGCAGCGGACAGGGGGCCGGTGGCTACACCTTC	CASSGQGAGGYTF